This TCR beta chain was recovered during a study of cytomegalovirus exposure and HLA in healthy donors. Study-level results: The study listed approximately 160 cytomegalovirus-associated TCR beta chains.

The V gene end was trimmed by 0 bases and the J gene end by 6 bases; junction bases not matched to a gene: 4. The CDR3 loop spans 15 amino acids. Germline assignment: CDR1 SGHRS and CDR2 YFSETQ. A word on this clone: Antigen specificity is unknown.

The PCR was carried out with 60 Vbeta primers and 13 Jbeta primers. In the original workflow: Later, an analysis found 75 million to 90 million unique TCR beta chains, and about 10 million of these were shared. Method: immunoSEQ multiplex PCR; TCRdb's copy keeps in-frame clones and lacks some. V and J calls plus clone size are reproduced from that table; the DNA served to infer D and trimming. This table holds approximately 53,000 clones, about three quarters found once. This chain connects TRBV5-1 to TRBJ2-1; 9 bases are shared with TRBD1. Input material: PBMCs. The sequence came from a woman between 45 and 60 years old in good health and CMV-seronegative. The CDR3 sequence: CASSLEDRGGNEQFF. DNA for the CDR3: TGCGCCAGCAGCTTGGAGGACAGGGGTGGCAATGAGCAGTTCTTC.